Below, 10 T cell receptor beta chains from the same sample are listed, as sequenced in a study of metastatic and nonmetastatic thyroid tumors. Through MiXCR, TCRdb re-clonotyped the PCR reads. The table lists 6,000 to 8,000 clones, roughly 27% of them singletons. Patients had received no treatment of any kind before thyroid surgery. Sequencing used adjacent normal tissue. The receptors were gathered from a female donor with papillary thyroid cancer or a benign thyroid nodule (not recorded which). Some clones in this sample may be carry-over from other donors' samples.

The rearrangement links TRBV4-3 to TRBJ2-3; D perhaps matches TRBD2 (6 bases). The CDR3 covers 16 residues. Germline V lookup: CDR1 LGHNA, CDR2 YSLEER. V gave up 0 bases and J gave up 3 bases, with 13 bases separating them. CDR3 in DNA: TGCGCCAGCAGCCAAGATCGAGGGACTGGGACAGATACGCAGTATTTT. It translates to CASSQDRGTGTDTQYF.

In regard to this clone: The junction differs from germline at one of its ends, possibly a read error. The chain couples TRBV5-6 to TRBJ1-5, with D possibly matching TRBD1 (5 bases). Germline CDR1 SGHDT, CDR2 YYEEEE. The CDR3 covers 13 residues. This CDR3 reads CASSDSWNQPLHF. CDR3 in DNA: TGCGCCAGCAGCGACAGTTGGAATCAGCCCCTGCATTTT.

The chain carries TRBV20-1 and TRBJ2-3; no definite D call. The CDR3 totals 11 residues. The V end was cut by 6 bases, the J end by 4 bases, with 8 bases between. Germline-derived CDR1 and CDR2 are DFQATT and SNEGSKA (reference sequence). The CDR3: CSAHDADTQYF. DNA of the CDR3: TGCAGTGCCCACGATGCAGATACGCAGTATTTT.

This clone was observed a handful of times. The V call is TRBV28, the J call TRBJ2-7, with D hard to call. The CDR3 is made up of 15 amino acids. Germline V lookup: CDR1 MDHEN, CDR2 SYDVKM. Trimming cost V 4 bases and J 0 bases, with 13 bases left between them. As DNA, the CDR3 is TGTGCCAGCAGTTCCCGCCTAGGTTTCTCCTACGAGCAGTACTTC. Encoded protein: CASSSRLGFSYEQYF.

J is TRBJ2-3 and V is TRBV4-2, with TRBD2 matching 11 bases. Germline V gives CDR1 LGHNA, CDR2 YNFKEQ. The CDR3 is 19 residues long. The trim removed 4 bases at V and 0 bases at J, leaving 12 bases unmatched. The CDR3 nucleotides are TGTGCCAGCAGCCGCGACCCTACTAGCGGGAGCTTAAGCACAGATACGCAGTATTTT. Residues: CASSRDPTSGSLSTDTQYF.

This clone occurred a few times. At one boundary the junction diverges from the germline segment, which might be a read error. The chain combines TRBV27 with TRBJ2-7; D tentatively reads TRBD1 or TRBD2 (5 bases each). CDR1 is MNHEY and CDR2 is SMNVEV in the germline V gene (reference sequence). CDR3 length: 15 amino acids. CDR3 residues: CASSSRGGTLNEHYF. DNA of the CDR3: TGTGCCAGCAGTTCCCGGGGTGGGACCCTAAACGAGCATTACTTC.

This clone showed up many times. The chain couples TRBV14 to TRBJ2-3; no clear D. There are 12 residues in the CDR3. Germline V gene data show CDR1 as SGHDN and CDR2 as FVKESK. V was cut by 3 bases and J by 2 bases, with 3 bases left in between. The CDR3 DNA is TGTGCCAGCAGCCACTTCACAGATACGCAGTATTTT. Translating it yields CASSHFTDTQYF.

The J gene is TRBJ1-4, the V gene TRBV2; 7 nucleotides match TRBD1. The germline gives CDR1 SNHLY, CDR2 FYNNEI. V lost 8 bases to trimming and J lost 3 bases; unmatched junction nucleotides: 3. The CDR3 consists of 13 residues. The CDR3 coding sequence is TGTGCCAGCGAAGACAGGGCTAATGAAAAACTGTTTTTT. This gives the protein CASEDRANEKLFF.

This clone has at least ten counts. The chain uses TRBV19 and TRBJ1-1; possibly TRBD1 for D (5 bases). The V end lost 3 bases, the J end lost 4 bases, and 9 bases lay between the germline ends. The CDR3 has 13 amino acids. In germline, CDR1 is LNHDA, CDR2 SQIVND (reference sequence). The DNA for the CDR3 is TGTGCCAGTAGTATTGGGAGGGGCACTGAAGCTTTCTTT. It specifies CASSIGRGTEAFF. The variable domain in full, completed from reference TRBV19 and TRBJ1-1, reads DGGITQSPKYLFRKEGQNVTLSCEQNLNHDAMYWYRQDPGQGLRLIYYSQIVNDFQKGDIAEGYSVSREKKESFPLTVTSAQKNPTAFYLCASSIGRGTEAFFGQGTRLTVV.

This clone was recorded many times. One base away lies a much larger clone, so this may be a sequencing read error. V usage is TRBV20-1 and J usage is TRBJ2-2; 14 bases agree with TRBD2. Looked up from germline, CDR1 is DFQATT and CDR2 is SNEGSKA (reference sequence). The V segment lost 4 bases and the J segment 5 bases; nucleotides outside the gene matches: 9. The CDR3 is 17 residues long. CDR3 amino acids: CSATSSGLAGVTGELFF. CDR3 DNA: TGCAGTGCTACTTCTTCGGGACTAGCGGGAGTTACCGGGGAGCTGTTTTTT.